The source of this T cell receptor beta chain is a study of blood T cell repertoires in COVID-19. A note on this clone: In the same sample, other DNA sequences code for this CDR3.

Clinical history reported by participants formed the basis on which cohorts were assigned. Method: immunoSEQ multiplex PCR; TCRdb's copy keeps in-frame clones and lacks some. In the table there are around 300,000 clones, under 90% of which are singletons. This TCR was recovered from a woman aged 25-40 years who had recovered from COVID-19. Sequencing was carried out using PBMCs or T cells enriched from blood (not recorded which).

The CDR3 reads CASSWAGTGGYGYTF. In DNA form, the CDR3 reads TGTGCCAGCTCTTGGGCCGGGACAGGGGGGTATGGCTACACCTTC. The chain joins TRBV27 to TRBJ1-2; 11 bases are a match to TRBD1. CDR1 and CDR2 (germline): MNHEY, SMNVEV (reference sequence). J was trimmed by 5 bases and V by 8 bases; bases with no gene match: 10. There are 15 residues in the CDR3.